This passage covers 32 T cell receptor beta chains from one sample sequenced in a study of blood T cell repertoires in COVID-19 (TCRdb year 2020). Library prep was done by the immunoSEQ multiplex PCR assay. Entries here come from immuneACCESS through TCRdb and include only in-frame sequences with V and J called. Some clones fail to appear in such tables; in the studies checked, an unresolved V gene covers under half of the shortfall, and the cause of the remainder is unknown. Within this sample are about 89,000 clones, with under 95% of them counted one time only. 2% to 2.5% of the sample lies in the top ten. Material for sequencing was peripheral blood. The receptors come from a human donor with active COVID-19. The donor label of this sample is uncertain.

This clone appeared a single time. The V call is TRBV5-1, the J call TRBJ2-5; tentatively, D is TRBD1 (5 bases). This CDR3 is built from 15 residues. V lost 0 bases and J lost 5, with 14 bases in between. The germline V gene encodes CDR1 SGHRS and CDR2 YFSETQ. Written as DNA, the CDR3 is TGCGCCAGCAGCTTGGAACAGGCCTCGATGGAGACCCAGTACTTC. This codes for CASSLEQASMETQYF.

Sample share makes this clone medium-sized. This chain connects TRBV5-6 to TRBJ1-3; D is undetermined. The CDR3 runs 16 residues. Looked up from germline, CDR1 is SGHDT and CDR2 is YYEEEE. The germline V and J ends were trimmed by 4 bases and 0 bases, with 14 bases remaining between them. The chain's CDR3 is CASSLKDGISGNTIYF. As DNA, the CDR3 is TGTGCCAGCAGCCTAAAGGACGGGATCTCTGGAAACACCATATATTTT.

The J gene is TRBJ2-5, the V gene TRBV18; tentative D call: TRBD1 (6 bases). Germline V gives CDR1 KGHSH, CDR2 LQKENI. The V end was cut by 3 bases, the J end by 3 bases, with 8 bases between. The CDR3 consists of 13 residues. As DNA, the CDR3 is TGTGCCAGCTCACCGGGGGCAGAAGAGACCCAGTACTTC. Translating it yields CASSPGAEETQYF.

The chain is built from TRBV19 and TRBJ2-5; TRBD1 aligns across 7 bases. Germline loops: CDR1 LNHDA, CDR2 SQIVND (reference sequence). V was pared by 6 bases and J by 3 bases, with 4 bases of the junction left unmatched. The CDR3 is 13 amino acids. DNA for the CDR3: TGTGCCAGTAGGCGTACAGGGGAAGAGACCCAGTACTTC. Its protein is CASRRTGEETQYF. Complete variable domain (other parts from reference TRBV19 and TRBJ2-5): DGGITQSPKYLFRKEGQNVTLSCEQNLNHDAMYWYRQDPGQGLRLIYYSQIVNDFQKGDIAEGYSVSREKKESFPLTVTSAQKNPTAFYLCASRRTGEETQYFGPGTRLLVL.

V and J are TRBV4-1 and TRBJ1-1; no clear D. Germline V lookup: CDR1 MGHRA, CDR2 YSYEKL. With 4 bases removed from V and 1 base from J, the gap between germline ends came to 7 bases. The CDR3 has 13 residues. Written as DNA, the CDR3 is TGCGCCAGCAGCCTCGCGGAGAACACTGAAGCTTTCTTT. Its translation: CASSLAENTEAFF.

This clone appeared a few times. V is TRBV2 and J is TRBJ1-1; D is possibly TRBD1 (5 bases). This CDR3 comprises 15 residues. Per the germline V gene, CDR1 is SNHLY and CDR2 is FYNNEI. Trimming removed 4 bases from V and 5 bases from J, with 17 bases in between. The CDR3 loop is CASSGAGRKVTEAFF. The CDR3 DNA follows: TGTGCCAGCAGTGGGGCGGGACGGAAGGTGACTGAAGCTTTCTTT.

The chain combines TRBV4-1 with TRBJ1-2; D call uncertain. Germline CDR1 and CDR2: MGHRA and YSYEKL. This CDR3 has 17 amino acids. Trimming cost V 0 bases and J 8 bases, with 22 bases left between them. CDR3 amino acids: CASSQDRGVESLRGYTF. In nucleotides, the CDR3 is TGCGCCAGCAGCCAAGATCGCGGCGTCGAGAGCTTGCGGGGCTACACCTTC.

This chain connects TRBV15 to TRBJ1-6, with D perhaps matching TRBD1 (6 bases). V was shortened by 3 bases and J by 7 bases, with 19 bases between the two germline ends. CDR3 length: 17 amino acids. Germline CDR1 reads LNHNV; CDR2 reads YYDKDF (reference sequence). CDR3 bases: TGTGCCACCAGCAGGGCGTACCCCGGGACAAAGAATTCACCCCTCCACTTT. This sequence encodes CATSRAYPGTKNSPLHF.

The chain combines TRBV11-2 with TRBJ2-4; 8 bases fit TRBD2. This CDR3 comprises 19 residues. J gave up 0 bases and V 1 base, and 11 bases lay outside the gene matches. Germline CDR1 reads SGHAT; CDR2 reads FQNNGV. The CDR3 region has the DNA TGTGCCAGCAGCTTAGGACGGGGCGGGGGGTTATTAGCCAAAAACATTCAGTACTTC. It is translated as CASSLGRGGGLLAKNIQYF.

The chain recombines TRBV6-4 with TRBJ1-3; maybe TRBD1 (5 bases). V lost 4 bases and J lost 3, with 19 bases in between. The CDR3 extends over 17 amino acids. Germline CDR1 MRHNA, CDR2 SNTAGT. The CDR3 loop is CASSGKSRGVRGNTIYF. In nucleotides, the CDR3 is TGTGCCAGCAGTGGAAAATCGCGGGGGGTCCGTGGAAACACCATATATTTT.

The gene calls are TRBV7-6 and TRBJ1-3; TRBD1 agrees at 7 bases. The CDR3 is 19 residues long. CDR1 is SGHVS, CDR2 FNYEAQ, per germline. V was clipped by 0 bases and J by 0 bases; unmatched bases: 11. This CDR3 is CASSLASNTGVSSGNTIYF. DNA of the CDR3: TGTGCCAGCAGCTTAGCGAGTAACACAGGGGTTTCCTCTGGAAACACCATATATTTT.

V is TRBV28 and J is TRBJ2-3; D is ambiguous. This CDR3 region has 14 residues. The germline CDR1 and CDR2 sequences are MDHEN and SYDVKM. Between the trimmed V and J ends, which lost 1 base and 0 bases, there was a span of 5 bases. The CDR3 DNA follows: TGTGCCAGCAGTTTATTGGCCAGCACAGATACGCAGTATTTT. Amino acids: CASSLLASTDTQYF.

V and J are TRBV12-3 or TRBV12-4 and TRBJ2-7; D may be TRBD2 (5 bases). V dropped 6 bases and J dropped 6 bases, with 15 bases sitting between them. This CDR3 has 13 amino acids. The CDR3 coding sequence is TGTGCCAGCAGCCCCGGGGTAGGCCCCGAGCAGTACTTC. This translates into CASSPGVGPEQYF.

The V gene is TRBV4-1, the J gene TRBJ2-3; 7 positions match TRBD2. The CDR3 has 18 residues. The V gene's germline CDR1 is MGHRA and CDR2 YSYEKL. V dropped 0 bases and J dropped 2; count of bases not matched to a gene: 11. In DNA form, the CDR3 reads TGCGCCAGCAGCCAAGATCTCATTTTGGGACTAACCACAGATACGCAGTATTTT. Protein sequence: CASSQDLILGLTTDTQYF.

The genes are TRBV5-4 and TRBJ2-2; tentatively, D is TRBD1 (7 bases). CDR3 length: 17 amino acids. Germline V gene sequence: CDR1 SGHNT, CDR2 YYREEE (reference sequence). The V gene lost 3 bases and the J gene lost 4 bases, with 19 bases spanning the gap. CDR3 residues: CASSSYGGGRVTGELFF. DNA of the CDR3: TGTGCCAGCAGCTCCTATGGAGGGGGCAGGGTCACCGGGGAGCTGTTTTTT.

The V call is TRBV12-3 or TRBV12-4, the J call TRBJ2-1; TRBD1 matches at 7 bases. Trimming cost V 3 bases and J 12 bases; bases outside gene matches: 5. This CDR3 contains 12 residues. CDR3 region: CASSFPTGRQFF. CDR3 sequence (DNA): TGTGCCAGCAGTTTCCCGACAGGGCGGCAGTTCTTC.

The J gene is TRBJ2-7, the V gene TRBV5-5; possibly TRBD2 for D (7 bases). The germline V and J ends were trimmed by 6 bases and 2 bases, with 21 bases remaining between them. The CDR3 spans 16 residues. In germline, CDR1 is SGHKS, CDR2 YYEKEE (reference sequence). The CDR3 DNA reads TGTGCCAGCATCCGGGTTTTGGGGGGGCCTCCCTACGAGCAGTACTTC. Amino acids: CASIRVLGGPPYEQYF.

This clone has just one count. A read error may account for a junction end that differs from germline. In nucleotides, the CDR3 is TGTGCCAGCAGCCAAGAAAAAAGGGGTGAAGGGATGAATACTGAAGCTTTCTTT. Amino acids: CASSQEKRGEGMNTEAFF. The chain combines TRBV14 with TRBJ1-1; a possible D gene is TRBD1 (5 bases). This CDR3 has 18 amino acids. The germline CDR1 and CDR2 sequences are SGHDN and FVKESK.

This clone is a singleton in its sample. The chain is built from TRBV7-2 and TRBJ1-6; 8 bases map to TRBD1. V lost 4 bases and J lost 7; bases outside the gene matches: 9. This CDR3 is 16 amino acids long. In germline, CDR1 is SGHTA, CDR2 FQGNSA. The CDR3: CASSSGTGRRNSPLHF. The CDR3, as DNA: TGTGCCAGCAGCTCCGGGACAGGTAGACGGAATTCACCCCTCCACTTT. Full variable domain (missing parts from reference TRBV7-2 and TRBJ1-6): GAGVSQSPSNKVTEKGKDVELRCDPISGHTALYWYRQSLGQGLEFLIYFQGNSAPDKSGLPSDRFSAERTGGSVSTLTIQRTQQEDSAVYLCASSSGTGRRNSPLHFGNGTRLTVT.

The J gene is TRBJ2-7, the V gene TRBV12-3 or TRBV12-4; TRBD1 matches 10 bases. This CDR3 has 13 residues. After removal of 6 bases from V and 7 bases from J, the junction contained 6 bases not matched to a gene. As DNA, the CDR3 is TGTGCCAGCAGCCCGACAGGGGGCGAAGAGCAGTACTTC. Its translation: CASSPTGGEEQYF.

On this clone: This sample includes further DNA sequences coding for the same CDR3. The CDR3 nucleotides are TGTGCCAGCAGCTTAGGTGTAGCGGGGGGGGAGACCCAGTACTTC. This gives the protein CASSLGVAGGETQYF. The V call is TRBV11-2, the J call TRBJ2-5; 11 bases map to TRBD2. V lost 1 base, J lost 5 bases, and 3 bases stayed unmatched. The CDR3 is made up of 15 amino acids. The germline CDR1 and CDR2 sequences are SGHAT and FQNNGV.

The rearrangement joins TRBV9 to TRBJ2-1, with 11 bases aligning to TRBD2. Germline trimming cut 0 bases from V and 0 bases from J; bases unmatched to any gene: 2. This CDR3 has 17 residues. Germline V gives CDR1 SGDLS, CDR2 YYNGEE. This CDR3 reads CASSVGTSGSSYNEQFF. In DNA, the CDR3 is TGTGCCAGCAGCGTAGGAACTAGCGGGAGCTCCTACAATGAGCAGTTCTTC.

The chain recombines TRBV12-3 or TRBV12-4 with TRBJ2-7; D is perhaps TRBD2 (5 bases). V was clipped by 6 bases and J by 4 bases, with 10 bases between them. CDR3 size: 12 residues. CDR3 loop: CASSGGSYEQYF. CDR3 DNA sequence: TGTGCCAGCAGCGGAGGATCATACGAGCAGTACTTC.

The chain recombines TRBV28 with TRBJ1-5; D is perhaps TRBD1 (6 bases). CDR3 length equals 19 residues. V lost 4 bases and J lost 7, with 29 bases in between. Per germline, CDR1 MDHEN and CDR2 SYDVKM. The CDR3 DNA is TGTGCCAGCAGTTCCTCCCGAATCCAGGGGAGGGGGAATATGCAGCCCCAGCATTTT. This sequence encodes CASSSSRIQGRGNMQPQHF.

The chain is built from TRBV27 and TRBJ2-6; D gene ambiguous. Germline CDR1 and CDR2: MNHEY and SMNVEV (reference sequence). V lost 3 bases to trimming and J lost 3 bases, with 9 bases between them. There are 15 residues in the CDR3. CDR3 sequence: CASSLSSVGANVLTF. Here the CDR3 DNA reads TGTGCCAGCAGTTTGAGTTCCGTTGGGGCCAACGTCCTGACTTTC.

The chain couples TRBV25-1 to TRBJ2-7; TRBD1 agrees at 8 bases. The CDR3 spans 14 residues. V lost 1 base to trimming and J lost 3 bases; unmatched junction nucleotides: 2. CDR1 and CDR2 from the germline V gene are MGHDK and SYGVNS. CDR3 coding DNA: TGTGCCAGCAGTGAATGGACAGGGATCTACGAGCAGTACTTC. Protein product: CASSEWTGIYEQYF.

This clone has a single count. V gene TRBV7-9 combines with J gene TRBJ1-2; D not resolved. The V gene lost 5 bases and the J gene lost 5 bases, with 18 bases spanning the gap. From germline, CDR1 is SEHNR and CDR2 FQNEAQ (reference sequence). The CDR3 is 15 amino acids. In DNA, the CDR3 is TGTGCCAGCAGCGCAAATTCATTCGGCGGATATGGCTACACCTTC. This encodes CASSANSFGGYGYTF.

CDR3 loop: CASSLGAGGIQYF. The CDR3 bases are TGTGCCAGCAGCTTGGGAGCCGGAGGCATTCAGTACTTC. The chain employs TRBV6-6 and TRBJ2-4; D may be TRBD2 (5 bases). Trimming took 6 bases from V and 9 from J, leaving 15 bases between them. This CDR3 contains 13 residues. Germline assignment: CDR1 MNHNY and CDR2 SVGAGI (reference sequence).

The genes are TRBV4-1 and TRBJ2-1; 7 nucleotides match TRBD2. Germline CDR1 MGHRA, CDR2 YSYEKL. This CDR3 region has 13 residues. V lost 3 bases and J lost 9; bases outside the gene matches: 5. The CDR3 DNA reads TGCGCCAGCAGCCAGCGGGAGCTCGGTGAGCAGTTCTTC. This encodes CASSQRELGEQFF.

This rearrangement joins TRBV3-1 (or the pseudogene TRBV3-2) to TRBJ2-3; D is possibly TRBD2 (5 bases). The CDR3 consists of 18 residues. Trimming cost V 0 bases and J 2 bases, with 18 bases left between them. Germline V CDR1 and CDR2: LGHDT, YNNKEL (reference sequence). The CDR3 spells CASSQDSPRGSVTDTQYF. Here the CDR3 DNA reads TGTGCCAGCAGCCAAGATTCCCCACGGGGTTCAGTCACAGATACGCAGTATTTT.

This clone was seen a handful of times. J is TRBJ2-7 and V is TRBV5-4; the D gene is possibly TRBD2 (5 bases). Trimming took off 0 bases at V and 3 bases at J, with 10 bases between the two ends. Germline V CDR1 and CDR2: SGHNT, YYREEE (reference sequence). This CDR3 has 14 amino acids. The CDR3 here is CASSLGPRDYEQYF. Written as DNA, the CDR3 is TGTGCCAGCAGCTTGGGCCCCCGGGACTACGAGCAGTACTTC.

J is TRBJ1-1 and V is TRBV13; TRBD1 matches 12 bases. J gave up 7 bases and V 5 bases, and 11 bases lay outside the gene matches. The CDR3 length is 16 residues. Looked up from germline, CDR1 is PRHDT and CDR2 is FYEKMQ (reference sequence). The CDR3 region has the DNA TGTGCCAGCAGCCCCCGGGACAGGGGGCGCGGAGATGAAGCTTTCTTT. Its protein is CASSPRDRGRGDEAFF.